Listed below are T cell receptor beta chains from one sample, sequenced in a study of OX40 agonist ivuxolimab in advanced cancers. Repertoires were generated with immunoSEQ multiplex PCR, while TCRdb's copy carries only in-frame clones and drops some. This sample has fewer than 85,000 clones, with approximately 80% found just once. Sequenced here: CD4+ or CD8+ T cells sorted from blood, sampled in a trial of the OX40 agonist ivuxolimab. The receptors were gathered from an adult with an advanced solid tumor such as melanoma, head and neck, liver or kidney cancer. CDR3s include the opening cysteine and the closing phenylalanine or tryptophan. A D gene is named only where the DNA matches it firmly. The size entry is marked missing in some rows and otherwise reads once, few, many or a size class.

j_gene	d_gene	abundance	v_gene	CDR3aa	CDR3nt
TRBJ2-2	NA	NA	TRBV5-1	CASSTSIRGASTGELFF	TGCGCCAGCAGCACCTCAATTCGAGGGGCCTCCACCGGGGAGCTGTTTTTT
TRBJ1-1	NA	NA	TRBV5-1	CASSRGQERTEAFF	TGCGCCAGCAGCCGCGGGCAGGAGCGGACTGAAGCTTTCTTT
TRBJ1-2	NA	NA	TRBV7-8	CASSHRDTSGYGYTF	TGTGCCAGCAGCCACCGGGACACCAGCGGCTATGGCTACACCTTC
TRBJ1-1	NA	once	TRBV4-3	CASSQVSQNTEAFF	TGCGCCAGCAGCCAAGTCAGTCAGAACACTGAAGCTTTCTTT
TRBJ1-4	TRBD1	NA	TRBV6-5	CASSLPRETGNEKLFF	TGTGCCAGCAGTTTGCCACGAGAGACAGGGAATGAAAAACTGTTTTTT
TRBJ1-3	NA	NA	TRBV7-9	CATLRGGGNTIYF	TGTGCCACCCTAAGGGGAGGAGGAAACACCATATATTTT
TRBJ1-2	NA	NA	TRBV11-2	CASSLGQDGYTF	TGTGCCAGCAGCTTAGGACAGGATGGCTACACCTTC
TRBJ2-2	TRBD2	NA	TRBV6-4	CASRGLANTGELFF	TGTGCCAGCAGGGGACTAGCGAACACCGGGGAGCTGTTTTTT
TRBJ1-1	TRBD1	once	TRBV5-6	CASSWGQLNTEAFF	TGTGCCAGCAGCTGGGGACAGTTGAACACTGAAGCTTTCTTT
TRBJ1-4	TRBD1	NA	TRBV28	CASTLGGGLSNEKLFF	TGTGCCAGCACTCTGGGAGGGGGCCTATCTAATGAAAAACTGTTTTTT
TRBJ2-2	NA	NA	TRBV18	CASPYIGGNTGELFF	TGTGCCAGCCCCTACATCGGGGGGAACACCGGGGAGCTGTTTTTT
TRBJ1-5	TRBD1	NA	TRBV29-1	CSVGGQGAGQPQHF	TGCAGCGTTGGGGGACAGGGGGCAGGGCAGCCCCAGCATTTT
TRBJ1-2	TRBD1	NA	TRBV9	CASSIRDRSNYGYTF	TGTGCCAGCAGCATAAGGGACAGGAGTAACTATGGCTACACCTTC
TRBJ1-6	TRBD1	NA	TRBV6-1	CASGTGFRSPLHF	TGTGCCAGCGGGACAGGCTTCAGATCACCCCTCCACTTT
TRBJ1-1	TRBD1	NA	TRBV19	CASSREGTGRMNTEAFF	TGTGCCAGTAGTCGCGAGGGGACAGGGCGGATGAACACTGAAGCTTTCTTT
TRBJ2-5	NA	NA	TRBV18	CASSPNRRRSEETQYF	TGTGCCAGCTCACCTAACCGGCGGCGGAGTGAGGAGACCCAGTACTTC
TRBJ2-5	NA	NA	TRBV5-1	CASSLEAGRETQYF	TGCGCCAGCAGCTTGGAGGCCGGCCGGGAGACCCAGTACTTC
TRBJ2-3	NA	NA	TRBV6-4	CASSVGIGSRGTDTQYF	TGTGCCAGCAGTGTTGGGATCGGGAGTCGGGGCACAGATACGCAGTATTTT
TRBJ1-1	NA	NA	TRBV9	CASSVTGNTEAFF	TGTGCCAGCAGCGTAACTGGGAACACTGAAGCTTTCTTT
TRBJ1-4	NA	NA	TRBV4-3	CASSQEWGNNEKLFF	TGCGCCAGCAGCCAAGAATGGGGGAACAATGAAAAACTGTTTTTT
TRBJ2-1	TRBD1	once	TRBV19	CASSWRAQGDNEQFF	TGTGCCAGTAGCTGGAGAGCCCAGGGGGACAATGAGCAGTTCTTC
TRBJ2-2	TRBD1	NA	TRBV7-8	CASSSGQGVAGGELFF	TGTGCCAGCAGCTCGGGACAGGGGGTGGCAGGCGGGGAGCTGTTTTTT
TRBJ1-4	NA	NA	TRBV30	CAWSPGHNGEKLFF	TGTGCCTGGAGTCCGGGCCATAATGGGGAAAAACTGTTTTTT
TRBJ2-2	TRBD2	NA	TRBV2	CASSEAQRGAGELFF	TGTGCCAGCAGTGAAGCCCAGCGGGGAGCCGGGGAGCTGTTTTTT
TRBJ2-7	NA	NA	TRBV28	CASSFGDYEQYF	TGTGCCAGCAGTTTCGGCGACTACGAGCAGTACTTC
TRBJ1-4	NA	NA	TRBV2	CASSSQSEKLFF	TGTGCCAGCAGTAGCCAGAGTGAAAAACTGTTTTTT